This T cell receptor (beta chain) was identified in a study of human T cells and chemical hapten exposure. As to this clonotype: Its specificity is unknown.

Overall study findings and caveats: The donor cohort had alopecia, so its immune response may not match that of healthy people. A positive correlation with patch test score was shown by PT1 expanded TCR counts.

Germline CDR1 LGHNA, CDR2 YSLEER. The CDR3 extends over 14 amino acids. V was pared by 0 bases and J by 8 bases, with 8 bases between. Authors' analysis steps: Sampled TCR counts reached a median of roughly 98,000 per sample, with values ranging from roughly 23,224 to 690,600. TCRdb independently ran MiXCR on the RACE reads; one entry per CDR3 protein. These V and J calls derive from TCRdb rather than the authors' analysis. The profile covers 100,000 or so distinct CDR3 sequences, with less than 45% appearing a single time and around 2.8% taken by the ten largest. This sample's time point: patch test 3, about 24 weeks after DPC sensitization. Treatment defined: therapeutic diphenylcyclopropenone sensitization with weekly scalp DPC.

The specimen comprised whole blood, sampled in connection with sensitization to the hapten diphenylcyclopropenone (DPC). This TCR derives from a man aged 40-50 years with alopecia areata. Some clones in this sample may be carry-over from other donors' samples. This chain links TRBV4-3 with TRBJ1-6; no reliable D call. CDR3 DNA sequence: TGCGCCAGCAGCCAAGATACGGGCTATTCACCCCTCCACTTT. It is translated as CASSQDTGYSPLHF.